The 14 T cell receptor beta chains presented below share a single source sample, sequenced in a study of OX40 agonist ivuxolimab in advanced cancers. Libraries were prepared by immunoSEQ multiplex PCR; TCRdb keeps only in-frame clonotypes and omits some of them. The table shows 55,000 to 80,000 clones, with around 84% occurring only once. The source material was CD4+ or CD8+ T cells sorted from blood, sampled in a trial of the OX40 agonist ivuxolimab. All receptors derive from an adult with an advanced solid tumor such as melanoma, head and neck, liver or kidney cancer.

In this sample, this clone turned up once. The CDR3 coding sequence is TGTGCCAGCAGTAAACTTAGTGGGCTTGGAAACACCATATATTTT. Residues: CASSKLSGLGNTIYF. The chain carries TRBV5-8 and TRBJ1-3; unclear D gene. CDR1 and CDR2 from the germline V gene are SGHTS and YDEGEE. The CDR3 covers 15 residues. V shed 5 bases and J shed 3 bases, with 15 bases lying between them.

Here the CDR3 reads CASMKGSGTEAFF. The CDR3 DNA follows: TGCGCCAGTATGAAGGGGAGCGGCACTGAAGCTTTCTTT. The V gene is TRBV5-1, the J gene TRBJ1-1; perhaps TRBD1 as D (5 bases). CDR1 is SGHRS and CDR2 is YFSETQ in the germline V gene. There are 13 residues in the CDR3. Trimming took off 8 bases at V and 4 bases at J, with 15 bases between the two ends.

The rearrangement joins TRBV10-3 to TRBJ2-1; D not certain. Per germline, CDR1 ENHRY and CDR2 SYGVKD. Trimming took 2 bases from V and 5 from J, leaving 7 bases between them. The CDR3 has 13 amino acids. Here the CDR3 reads CAISEAQNNEQFF. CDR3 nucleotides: TGTGCCATCAGTGAGGCCCAGAACAATGAGCAGTTCTTC.

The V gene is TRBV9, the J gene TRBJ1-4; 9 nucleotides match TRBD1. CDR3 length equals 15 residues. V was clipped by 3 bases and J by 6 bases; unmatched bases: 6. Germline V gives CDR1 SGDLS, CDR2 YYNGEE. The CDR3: CASSARQGVDEKLFF. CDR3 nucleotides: TGTGCCAGCAGCGCGAGACAGGGGGTAGATGAAAAACTGTTTTTT.

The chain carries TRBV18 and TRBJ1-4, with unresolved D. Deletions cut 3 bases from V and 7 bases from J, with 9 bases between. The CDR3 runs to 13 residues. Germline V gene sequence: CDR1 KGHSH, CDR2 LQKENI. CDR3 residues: CASSPRRTEKLFF. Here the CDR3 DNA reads TGTGCCAGCTCACCGAGACGGACTGAAAAACTGTTTTTT.

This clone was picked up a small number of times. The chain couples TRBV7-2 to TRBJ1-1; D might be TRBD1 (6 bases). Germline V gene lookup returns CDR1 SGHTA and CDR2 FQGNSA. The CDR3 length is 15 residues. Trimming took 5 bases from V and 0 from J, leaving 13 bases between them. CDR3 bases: TGTGCCAGCAGCCCCCAGGGGATGATGAACACTGAAGCTTTCTTT. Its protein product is CASSPQGMMNTEAFF.

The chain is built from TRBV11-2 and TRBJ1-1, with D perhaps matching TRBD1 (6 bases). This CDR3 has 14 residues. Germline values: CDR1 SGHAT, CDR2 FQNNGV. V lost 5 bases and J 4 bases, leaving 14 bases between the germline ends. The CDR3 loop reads CASSPGRGGTEAFF. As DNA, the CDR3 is TGTGCCAGCAGCCCGGGTAGAGGGGGCACTGAAGCTTTCTTT.

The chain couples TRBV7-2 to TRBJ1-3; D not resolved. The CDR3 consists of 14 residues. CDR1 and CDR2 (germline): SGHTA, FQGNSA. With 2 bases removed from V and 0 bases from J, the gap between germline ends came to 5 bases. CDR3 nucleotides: TGTGCCAGCAGCTTATCGTTCTCTGGAAACACCATATATTTT. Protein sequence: CASSLSFSGNTIYF.

CDR3 in amino acids: CASSTGSAKNIQYF. CDR3 sequence (DNA): TGTGCCAGTAGCACAGGATCGGCCAAAAACATTCAGTACTTC. This chain connects TRBV19 to TRBJ2-4, with a weak D call TRBD1 (5 bases). Looked up from germline, CDR1 is LNHDA and CDR2 is SQIVND (reference sequence). The V gene lost 6 bases and the J gene lost 1 base, with 10 bases spanning the gap. This CDR3 is 14 amino acids long.

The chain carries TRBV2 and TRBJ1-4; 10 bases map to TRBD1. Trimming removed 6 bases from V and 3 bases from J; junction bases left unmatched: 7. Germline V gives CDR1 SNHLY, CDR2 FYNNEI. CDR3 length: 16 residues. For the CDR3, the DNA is TGTGCCAGCAGGTCCGGGACAGGGGCACCTAATGAAAAACTGTTTTTT. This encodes CASRSGTGAPNEKLFF.

CDR3 loop: CASSVPGANTGELFF. DNA for the CDR3: TGTGCCAGCAGCGTCCCGGGCGCGAACACCGGGGAGCTGTTTTTT. This chain uses TRBV28 with TRBJ2-2; D is unresolved. Per germline, CDR1 MDHEN and CDR2 SYDVKM. This CDR3 is built from 15 residues. V lost 6 bases and J 0 bases, leaving 11 bases between the germline ends. Full variable domain (outside the CDR3, taken from reference TRBV28 and TRBJ2-2): DVKVTQSSRYLVKRTGEKVFLECVQDMDHENMFWYRQDPGLGLRLIYFSYDVKMKEKGDIPEGYSVSREKKERFSLILESASTNQTSMYLCASSVPGANTGELFFGEGSRLTVL.

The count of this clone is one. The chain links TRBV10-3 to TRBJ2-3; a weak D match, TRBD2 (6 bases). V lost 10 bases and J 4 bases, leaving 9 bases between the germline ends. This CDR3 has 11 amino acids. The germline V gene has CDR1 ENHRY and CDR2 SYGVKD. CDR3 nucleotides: TGTGCCACACGACTAGCAGATACGCAGTATTTT. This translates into CATRLADTQYF.

The CDR3 loop reads CASSQWGAENNEQFF. The CDR3 DNA is TGTGCCAGCAGCCAGTGGGGGGCCGAGAACAATGAGCAGTTCTTC. This chain joins TRBV7-3 and TRBJ2-1, with D possibly called TRBD1 or TRBD2 (6 bases each). The CDR3 has 15 amino acids. Germline-derived CDR1 and CDR2 are SGHTA and FQGTGA. Deletions cut 5 bases from V and 5 bases from J, with 16 bases between.

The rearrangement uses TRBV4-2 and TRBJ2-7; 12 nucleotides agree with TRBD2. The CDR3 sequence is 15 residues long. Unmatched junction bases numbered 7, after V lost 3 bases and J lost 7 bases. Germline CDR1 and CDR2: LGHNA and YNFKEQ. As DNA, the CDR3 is TGTGCCAGCAGCCACCGACTAGCGGGAGAGGAGGAGCAGTACTTC. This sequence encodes CASSHRLAGEEEQYF.